This T cell receptor beta chain was recovered during a study of patients and donors after allogeneic stem cell transplantation. Trimming cost V 2 bases and J 8 bases; bases outside gene matches: 10. The CDR3 covers 15 residues. Germline CDR1 is SGHRS and CDR2 is YFSETQ. Using its own MiXCR run on the RT-PCR reads, TCRdb lists one record per CDR3 protein. The top ten clones hold about 30% of a sample with 190,000 or so distinct CDR3 sequences, 41% of them seen once. The sequencing input was blood, either unsorted or a sorted T cell fraction (not recorded which). This clonotype was obtained from a human donor who was either an allogeneic HSCT recipient or a stem cell or donor lymphocyte infusion donor (not recorded which). It is not recorded whose cells these are; they may come from a transplant donor. The V gene is TRBV5-1, the J gene TRBJ2-1; 7 bases match TRBD2. The CDR3 DNA sequence: TGCGCCAGCAGCTTCGAGGGCGGGAGAGGTGATGAGCAGTTCTTC. Translated, it gives CASSFEGGRGDEQFF.